Here is one TCR beta chain with its context. The CDR3 length is 14 residues. V lost 6 bases, J lost 2 bases, and 13 bases lay in between. CDR1 MDHEN and CDR2 SYDVKM come from the germline V gene. These data come from a study of cytomegalovirus exposure and HLA in healthy donors. PCR involved 60 Vbeta and 13 Jbeta primers. Measured with immunoSEQ multiplex PCR; TCRdb has only the in-frame clones, and not every one. This sample has 150,000 to 200,000 clones, with approximately 80% found just once. The receptor was derived from a woman in her thirties or forties in good health and CMV-seronegative. The chain combines TRBV28 with TRBJ1-2, with D maybe TRBD1 (6 bases). The specimen was PBMCs. In DNA form, the CDR3 reads TGTGCCAGCAGCCCCGGGAGGGGGAACTATGGCTACACCTTC. Amino acids: CASSPGRGNYGYTF.